The text below deals with one T cell receptor (beta chain). The identical CDR3 is also encoded by other nucleotide sequences in the sample. Authors' processing steps: Reference gene primers were amplified, and this amplification served to estimate nucleated cell counts. Profiling relied on immunoSEQ multiplex PCR, and the TCRdb table lists in-frame clones only, not all of them. V, J and clone size derive from that table, while D and trimming were established from the DNA sequence. The data contain a few hundred thousand clones, 89% of them singletons. This record comes from a study of blood T cell repertoires in COVID-19. Study background: Spain, Italy and the United States supplied samples that represented acute and convalescent COVID-19. Sample material is recorded as cDNA or gDNA derived from T cells, B-cell-depleted T cells, or PBMCs.

V gave up 1 base and J gave up 4 bases, with 9 bases separating them. In germline, CDR1 is SGDLS, CDR2 YYNGEE. The CDR3 loop spans 15 amino acids. The V gene is TRBV9, the J gene TRBJ2-6; perhaps TRBD2 as D (5 bases). The receptor comes from a man between 18 and 29 years old who had recovered from COVID-19. Sequenced material: peripheral blood. CDR3 amino acids: CASSVTGSGANVLTF. The CDR3 DNA follows: TGTGCCAGCAGCGTAACGGGATCCGGGGCCAACGTCCTGACTTTC.